The source of this TCR beta chain is a study of regulatory T cells in long-lasting Graves disease. The junction had 9 bases not matched to a gene; V was cut back by 2 bases and J by 11 bases. Germline V gene data show CDR1 as SGDLS and CDR2 as YYNGEE. The CDR3 loop spans 15 amino acids. This clonotype turned up a few times. The time point denotes: newly diagnosed GD, antithyroid drugs for less than 3 months. Following extraction of RNA from PBMCs, that RNA was used to make the TCR library. A blood draw put about 9.9 milliliters of peripheral blood into EDTA tubes. Researchers made TCR beta libraries by using iRepertoire HTBI primers and running Arm-PCR on CDR3 regions. MiXCR was run by TCRdb on the multiplex PCR reads, yielding one entry per CDR3 protein. The repertoire includes 580,000 or so distinct CDR3 sequences, approximately 16% of them detected once, and 12% sits in the top ten. These data also formed part of another study, on T cells in Graves' hyperthyroidism and ophthalmopathy. In that study: HTBI primers were the set used in a first-round RT-PCR of the TCR CDR3.

The sequencing here drew on peripheral blood mononuclear cells (PBMCs), taken at new diagnosis, from a patient treated with antithyroid drugs. The chain employs TRBV9 and TRBJ1-6; 8 nucleotides line up with TRBD1. The source of this sequence is a man between 18 and 35 years old with Graves disease. CDR3 sequence (DNA): TGTGCCAGCAGCGTGTCTGGGACAGGCTCCCCACCCCTCCACTTT. Amino acids: CASSVSGTGSPPLHF.